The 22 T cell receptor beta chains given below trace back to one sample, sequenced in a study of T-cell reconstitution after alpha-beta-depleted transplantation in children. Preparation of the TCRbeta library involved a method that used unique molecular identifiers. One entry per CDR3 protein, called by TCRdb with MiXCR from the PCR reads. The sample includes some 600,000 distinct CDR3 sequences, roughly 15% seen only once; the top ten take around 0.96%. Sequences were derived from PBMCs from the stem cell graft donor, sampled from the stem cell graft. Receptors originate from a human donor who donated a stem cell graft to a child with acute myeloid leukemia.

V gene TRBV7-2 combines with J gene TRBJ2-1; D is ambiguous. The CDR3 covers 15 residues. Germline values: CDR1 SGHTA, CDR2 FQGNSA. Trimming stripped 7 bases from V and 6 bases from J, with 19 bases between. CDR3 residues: CASNERLGAPNEQFF. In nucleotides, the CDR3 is TGTGCCAGCAACGAAAGACTTGGCGCCCCCAATGAGCAGTTCTTC.

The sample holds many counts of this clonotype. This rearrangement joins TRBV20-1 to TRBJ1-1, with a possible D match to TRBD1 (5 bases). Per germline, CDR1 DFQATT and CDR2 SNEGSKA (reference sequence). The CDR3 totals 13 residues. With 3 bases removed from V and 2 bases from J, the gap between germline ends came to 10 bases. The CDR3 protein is CSARTRANTEAFF. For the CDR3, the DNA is TGCAGTGCTAGGACCAGGGCCAACACTGAAGCTTTCTTT.

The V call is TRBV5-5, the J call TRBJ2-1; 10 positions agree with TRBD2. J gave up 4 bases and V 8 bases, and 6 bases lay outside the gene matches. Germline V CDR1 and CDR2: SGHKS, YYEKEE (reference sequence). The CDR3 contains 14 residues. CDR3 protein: CASDTSGAYNEQFF. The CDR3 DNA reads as TGTGCCAGTGATACTAGCGGGGCATACAATGAGCAGTTCTTC. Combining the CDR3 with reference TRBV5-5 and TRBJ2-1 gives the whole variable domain DAGVTQSPTHLIKTRGQQVTLRCSPISGHKSVSWYQQVLGQGPQFIFQYYEKEERGRGNFPDRFSARQFPNYSSELNVNALLLGDSALYLCASDTSGAYNEQFFGPGTRLTVL.

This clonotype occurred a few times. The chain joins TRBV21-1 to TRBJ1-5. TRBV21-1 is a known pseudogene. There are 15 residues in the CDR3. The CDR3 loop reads CASSKTLGSYQPQHF. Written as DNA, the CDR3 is TGTGCCAGCAGCAAGACCTTGGGCTCTTATCAGCCCCAGCATTTT.

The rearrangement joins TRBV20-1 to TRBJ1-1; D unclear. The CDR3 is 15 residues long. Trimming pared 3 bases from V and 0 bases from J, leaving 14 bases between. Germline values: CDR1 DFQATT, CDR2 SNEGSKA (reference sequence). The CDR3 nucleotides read TGCAGTGCTAGTCGGGGAGGAGGGATGAACACTGAAGCTTTCTTT. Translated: CSASRGGGMNTEAFF.

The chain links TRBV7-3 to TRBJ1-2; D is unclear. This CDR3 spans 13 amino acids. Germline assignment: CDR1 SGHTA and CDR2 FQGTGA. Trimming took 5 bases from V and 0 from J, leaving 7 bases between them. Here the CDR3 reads CASSLLANYGYTF. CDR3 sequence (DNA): TGTGCCAGCAGCCTCTTAGCTAACTATGGCTACACCTTC.

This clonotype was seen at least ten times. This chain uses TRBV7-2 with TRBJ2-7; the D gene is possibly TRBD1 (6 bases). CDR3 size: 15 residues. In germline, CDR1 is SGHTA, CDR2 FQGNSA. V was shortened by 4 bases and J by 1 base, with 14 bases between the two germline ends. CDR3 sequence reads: CASSWKTGDSYEQYF. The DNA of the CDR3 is TGTGCCAGCAGCTGGAAGACAGGAGATTCCTACGAGCAGTACTTC.

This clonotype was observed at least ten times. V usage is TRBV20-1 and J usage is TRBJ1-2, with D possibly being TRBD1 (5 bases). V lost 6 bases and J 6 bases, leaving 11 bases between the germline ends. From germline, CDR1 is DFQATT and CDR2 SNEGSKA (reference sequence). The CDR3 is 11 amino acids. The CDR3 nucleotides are TGCAGTGCCCAAGGCAGGGATGGCTACACCTTC. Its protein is CSAQGRDGYTF.

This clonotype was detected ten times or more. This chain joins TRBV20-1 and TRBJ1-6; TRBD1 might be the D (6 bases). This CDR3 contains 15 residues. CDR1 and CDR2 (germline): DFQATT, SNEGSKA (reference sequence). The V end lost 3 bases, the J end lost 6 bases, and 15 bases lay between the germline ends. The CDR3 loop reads CSARKQGRSNSPLHF. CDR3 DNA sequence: TGCAGTGCTAGGAAACAGGGAAGGAGTAATTCACCCCTCCACTTT.

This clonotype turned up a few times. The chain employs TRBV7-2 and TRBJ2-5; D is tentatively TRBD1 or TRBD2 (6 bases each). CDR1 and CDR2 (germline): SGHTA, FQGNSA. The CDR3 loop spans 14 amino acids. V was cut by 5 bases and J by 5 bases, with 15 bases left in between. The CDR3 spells CASSSRGAWETQYF. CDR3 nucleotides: TGTGCCAGCAGCAGTAGGGGGGCCTGGGAGACCCAGTACTTC.

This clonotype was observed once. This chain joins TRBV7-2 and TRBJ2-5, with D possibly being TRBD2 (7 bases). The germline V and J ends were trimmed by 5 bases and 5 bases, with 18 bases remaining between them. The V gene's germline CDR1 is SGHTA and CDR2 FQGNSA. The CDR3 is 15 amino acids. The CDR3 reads CASSLQVGGRETQYF. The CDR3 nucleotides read TGTGCCAGCAGCCTCCAGGTGGGGGGGCGGGAGACCCAGTACTTC.

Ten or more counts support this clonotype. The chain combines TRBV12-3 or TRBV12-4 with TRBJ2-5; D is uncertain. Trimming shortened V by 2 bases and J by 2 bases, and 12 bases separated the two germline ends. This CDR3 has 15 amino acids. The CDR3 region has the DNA TGTGCCAGCAGTTTAACGCGTCTTATACAAGAGACCCAGTACTTC. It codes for CASSLTRLIQETQYF.

The CDR3 nucleotides are TGCGCCAGCAGCCAAGATCCTAGGGTAGCGGGGGGTTATTATTCTACAGATACGCAGTATTTT. The encoded protein is CASSQDPRVAGGYYSTDTQYF. The J gene is TRBJ2-3, the V gene TRBV4-1, with 10 bases identical to TRBD2. There are 21 residues in the CDR3. After removal of 0 bases from V and 3 bases from J, the junction contained 18 bases not matched to a gene. The germline V gene has CDR1 MGHRA and CDR2 YSYEKL.

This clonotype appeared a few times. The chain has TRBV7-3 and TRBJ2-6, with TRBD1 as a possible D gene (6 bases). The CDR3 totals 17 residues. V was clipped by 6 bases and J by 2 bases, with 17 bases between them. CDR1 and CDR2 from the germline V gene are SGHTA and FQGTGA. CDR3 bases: TGTGCCAGCAGTCGTTATGGGCCAGGGGCTGGGGCCAACGTCCTGACTTTC. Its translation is CASSRYGPGAGANVLTF.

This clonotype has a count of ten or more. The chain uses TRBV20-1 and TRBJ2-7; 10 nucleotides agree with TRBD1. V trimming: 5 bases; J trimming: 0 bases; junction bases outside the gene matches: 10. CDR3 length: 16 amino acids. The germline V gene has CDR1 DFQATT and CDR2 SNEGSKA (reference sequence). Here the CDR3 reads CSAGGQGMHTSYEQYV. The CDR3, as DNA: TGCAGTGCTGGGGGACAGGGGATGCACACCTCCTACGAGCAGTACGTC.

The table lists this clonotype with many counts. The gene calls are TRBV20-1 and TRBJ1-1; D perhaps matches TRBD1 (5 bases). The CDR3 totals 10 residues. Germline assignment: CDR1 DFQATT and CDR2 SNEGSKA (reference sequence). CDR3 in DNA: TGCAGAGTGGGGGACCGGGTAGCTTTCTTT. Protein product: CRVGDRVAFF.

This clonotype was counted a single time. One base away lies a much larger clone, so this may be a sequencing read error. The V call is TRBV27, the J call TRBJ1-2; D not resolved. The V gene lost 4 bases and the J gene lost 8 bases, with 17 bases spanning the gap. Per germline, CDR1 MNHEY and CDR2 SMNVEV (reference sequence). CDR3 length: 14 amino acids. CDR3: CASSSSPAGNGYTF. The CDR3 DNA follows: TGTGCCAGCAGTTCTTCCCCTGCGGGAAACGGCTACACCTTC.

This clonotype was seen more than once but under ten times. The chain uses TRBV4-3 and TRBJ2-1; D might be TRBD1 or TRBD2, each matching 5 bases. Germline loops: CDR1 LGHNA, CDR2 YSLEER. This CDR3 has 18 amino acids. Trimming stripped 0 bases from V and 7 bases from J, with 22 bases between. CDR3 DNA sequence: TGCGCCAGCAGCCAAGATGGGGTCCGGGGCCCTCGGCGGAATGAGCAGTTCTTC. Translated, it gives CASSQDGVRGPRRNEQFF.

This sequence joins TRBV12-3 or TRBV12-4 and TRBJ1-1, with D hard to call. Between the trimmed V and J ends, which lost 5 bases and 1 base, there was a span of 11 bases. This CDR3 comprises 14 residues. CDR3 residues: CASSIGWGNTEAFF. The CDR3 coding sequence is TGTGCCAGCAGTATAGGGTGGGGGAACACTGAAGCTTTCTTT.

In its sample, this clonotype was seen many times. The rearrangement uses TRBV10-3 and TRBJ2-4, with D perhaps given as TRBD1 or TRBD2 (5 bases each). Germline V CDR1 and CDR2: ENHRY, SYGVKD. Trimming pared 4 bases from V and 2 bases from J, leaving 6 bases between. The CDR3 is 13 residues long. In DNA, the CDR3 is TGTGCCATCAGTGCGGGGCCCAAAAACATTCAGTACTTC. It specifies CAISAGPKNIQYF.

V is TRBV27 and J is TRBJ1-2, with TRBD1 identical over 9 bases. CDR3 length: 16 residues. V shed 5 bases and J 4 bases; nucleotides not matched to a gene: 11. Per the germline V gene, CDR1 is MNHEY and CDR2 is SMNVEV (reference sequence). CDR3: CASSVSSGQGLYGYTF. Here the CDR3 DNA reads TGTGCCAGCAGTGTCTCTTCGGGACAGGGTCTCTATGGCTACACCTTC.

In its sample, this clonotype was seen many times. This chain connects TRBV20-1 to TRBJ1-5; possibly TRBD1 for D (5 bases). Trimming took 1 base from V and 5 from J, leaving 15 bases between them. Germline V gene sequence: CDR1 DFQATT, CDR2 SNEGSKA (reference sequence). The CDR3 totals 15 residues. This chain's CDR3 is CSARAAPGRHQPQHF. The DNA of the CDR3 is TGCAGTGCTAGAGCAGCGCCAGGGAGGCATCAGCCCCAGCATTTT.